The clone carrying this T cell receptor beta chain was seen a single time. The CDR3 covers 13 residues. V lost 10 bases to trimming and J lost 2 bases; unmatched junction nucleotides: 5. Germline CDR1 and CDR2: MNHEY and SVGAGI. Profiled with immunoSEQ multiplex PCR; TCRdb holds only in-frame clones, not every one. This sample carries under 100,000 clones, 85% to 90% of them seen once, and the ten largest clones take approximately 2.9%. The entry originates in a study of glioma-infiltrating T cells after dendritic cell vaccination. This sample comprised blood, obtained before dendritic cell vaccination. This receptor was obtained from a human donor with glioblastoma. The J gene is TRBJ2-7, the V gene TRBV6-5, with 10 bases that match TRBD2. The CDR3 nucleotides read TGTGCCACACGGGGGACTAGCGCCTACGAGCAGTACTTC. It translates to CATRGTSAYEQYF.